Given below is one TCR beta chain in context. Looked up from germline, CDR1 is SGHVS and CDR2 is FQNEAQ. The trim removed 1 base at V and 5 bases at J, leaving 9 bases unmatched. This CDR3 contains 16 residues. This sample is drawn from a study of blood T cell repertoires in COVID-19. At the level of the study: The study drew acute and convalescent COVID-19 samples from the United States, Italy and Spain. The cDNA or gDNA used as material had been derived from T cells, B-cell-depleted T cells, or PBMCs.

Profiling relied on immunoSEQ multiplex PCR, and the TCRdb table lists in-frame clones only, not all of them. The sample contains approximately 310,000 clones, 85% of which appear only once. V usage is TRBV7-8 and J usage is TRBJ1-2; 8 nucleotides match TRBD1. This TCR was sampled from a woman in her twenties or thirties who had been exposed to COVID-19. The sample taken for sequencing was PBMCs or T cells enriched from blood (not recorded which). The CDR3 nucleotides read TGTGCCAGCAGCTTAGAAGGGGACAGGACCCTTTATGGCTACACCTTC. As protein: CASSLEGDRTLYGYTF.